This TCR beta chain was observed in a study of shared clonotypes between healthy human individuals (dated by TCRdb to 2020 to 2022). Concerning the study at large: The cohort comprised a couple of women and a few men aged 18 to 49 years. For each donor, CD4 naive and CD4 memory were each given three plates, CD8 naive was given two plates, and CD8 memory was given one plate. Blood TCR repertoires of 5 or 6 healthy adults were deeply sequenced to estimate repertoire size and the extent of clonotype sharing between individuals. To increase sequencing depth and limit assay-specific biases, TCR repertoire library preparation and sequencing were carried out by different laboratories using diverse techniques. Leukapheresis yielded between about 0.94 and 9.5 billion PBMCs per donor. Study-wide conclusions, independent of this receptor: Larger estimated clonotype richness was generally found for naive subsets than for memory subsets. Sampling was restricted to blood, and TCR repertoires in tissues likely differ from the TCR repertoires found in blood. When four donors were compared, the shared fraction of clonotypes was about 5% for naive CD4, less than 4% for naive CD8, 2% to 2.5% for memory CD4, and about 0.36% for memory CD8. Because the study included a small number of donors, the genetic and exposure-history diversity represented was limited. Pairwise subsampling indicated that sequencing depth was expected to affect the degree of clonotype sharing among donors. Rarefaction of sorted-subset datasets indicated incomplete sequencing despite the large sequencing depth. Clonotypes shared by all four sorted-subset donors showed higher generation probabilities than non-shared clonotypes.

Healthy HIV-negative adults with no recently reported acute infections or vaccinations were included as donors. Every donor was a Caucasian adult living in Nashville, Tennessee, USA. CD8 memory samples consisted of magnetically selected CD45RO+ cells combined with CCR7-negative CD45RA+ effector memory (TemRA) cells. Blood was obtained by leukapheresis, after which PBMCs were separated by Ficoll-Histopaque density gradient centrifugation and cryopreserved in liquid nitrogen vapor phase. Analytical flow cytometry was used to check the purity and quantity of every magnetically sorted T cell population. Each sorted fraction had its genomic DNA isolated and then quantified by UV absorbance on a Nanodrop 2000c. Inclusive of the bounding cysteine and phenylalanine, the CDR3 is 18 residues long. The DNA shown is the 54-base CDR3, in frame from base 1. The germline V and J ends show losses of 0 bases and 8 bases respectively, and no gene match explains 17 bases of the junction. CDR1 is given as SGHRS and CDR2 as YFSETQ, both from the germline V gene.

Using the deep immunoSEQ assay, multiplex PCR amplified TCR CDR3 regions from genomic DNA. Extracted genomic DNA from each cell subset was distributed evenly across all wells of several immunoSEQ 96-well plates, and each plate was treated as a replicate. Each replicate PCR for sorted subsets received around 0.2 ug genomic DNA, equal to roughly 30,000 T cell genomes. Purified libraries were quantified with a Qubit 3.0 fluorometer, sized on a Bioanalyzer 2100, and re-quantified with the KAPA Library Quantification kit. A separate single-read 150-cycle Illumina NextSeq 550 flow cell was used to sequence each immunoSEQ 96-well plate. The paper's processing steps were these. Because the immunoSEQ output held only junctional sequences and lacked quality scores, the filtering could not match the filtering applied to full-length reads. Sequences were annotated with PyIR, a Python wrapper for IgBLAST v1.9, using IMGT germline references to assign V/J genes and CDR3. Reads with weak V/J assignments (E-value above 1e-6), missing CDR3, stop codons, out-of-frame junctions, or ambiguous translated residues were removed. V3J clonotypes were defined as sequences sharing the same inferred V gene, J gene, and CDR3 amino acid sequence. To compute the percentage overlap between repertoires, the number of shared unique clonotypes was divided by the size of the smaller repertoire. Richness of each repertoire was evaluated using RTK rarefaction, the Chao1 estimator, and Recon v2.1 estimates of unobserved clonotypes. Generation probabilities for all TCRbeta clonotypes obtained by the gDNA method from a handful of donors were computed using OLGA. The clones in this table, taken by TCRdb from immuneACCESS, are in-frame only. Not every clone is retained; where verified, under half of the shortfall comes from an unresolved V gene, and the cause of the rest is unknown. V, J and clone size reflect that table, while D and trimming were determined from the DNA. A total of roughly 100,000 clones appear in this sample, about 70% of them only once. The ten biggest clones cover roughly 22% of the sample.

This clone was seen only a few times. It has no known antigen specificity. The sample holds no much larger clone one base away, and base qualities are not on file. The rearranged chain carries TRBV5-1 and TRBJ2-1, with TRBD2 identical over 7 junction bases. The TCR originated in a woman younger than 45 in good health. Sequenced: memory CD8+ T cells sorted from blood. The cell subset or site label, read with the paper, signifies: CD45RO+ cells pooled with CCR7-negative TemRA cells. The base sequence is TGCGCCAGCAGCTTGGCCGGTGGCAGAACTTTAGCGGGCGATGAGCAGTTCTTC. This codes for CASSLAGGRTLAGDEQFF.